This section outlines one T cell receptor (beta chain) sequence together with its context. This sample is part of a study of blood T cell repertoires in COVID-19. Study as a whole: Some COVID-19 samples were acute and others convalescent; all came from the United States, Italy and Spain. The analysed material was cDNA or gDNA that came from T cells, B-cell-depleted T cells, or PBMCs.

V shed 2 bases and J 6 bases; nucleotides not matched to a gene: 7. The germline CDR1 and CDR2 sequences are KGHSH and LQKENI. This CDR3 region has 15 residues. In the study's own analysis: Nucleated cell number was recorded as an estimate derived from reference gene primer amplification. Sequencing was performed with immunoSEQ multiplex PCR; in TCRdb, only in-frame clones are kept and a portion is missing. V and J calls and clone size are those listed in that table; D and trimming were worked out from the DNA. The sample yields roughly 170,000 clones, about nine tenths seen once. The TCR originated in a man aged 55 to 70 with acute or convalescent COVID-19. Sequencing used peripheral blood. J is TRBJ2-1 and V is TRBV18, with 7 bases fitting TRBD2. The CDR3 DNA reads as TGTGCCAGCTCACCAAAAACGGGGGGTAGCAATGAGCAGTTCTTC. Translation gives CASSPKTGGSNEQFF.